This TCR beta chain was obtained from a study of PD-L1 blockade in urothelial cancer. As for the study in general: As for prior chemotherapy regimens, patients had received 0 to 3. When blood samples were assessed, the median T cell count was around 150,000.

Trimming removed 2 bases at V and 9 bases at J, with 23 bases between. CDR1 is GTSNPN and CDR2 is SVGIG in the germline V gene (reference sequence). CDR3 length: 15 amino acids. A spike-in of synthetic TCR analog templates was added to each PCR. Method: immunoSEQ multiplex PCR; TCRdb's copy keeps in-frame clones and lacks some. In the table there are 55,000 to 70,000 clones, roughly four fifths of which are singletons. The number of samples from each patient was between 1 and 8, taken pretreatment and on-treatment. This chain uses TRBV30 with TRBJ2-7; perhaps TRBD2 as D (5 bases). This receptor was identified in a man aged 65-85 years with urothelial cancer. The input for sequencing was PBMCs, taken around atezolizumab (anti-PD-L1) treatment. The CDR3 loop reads CAWSKSGGYQNGQYF. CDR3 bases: TGTGCCTGGAGTAAAAGCGGAGGATACCAGAATGGGCAGTACTTC.